The 16 T cell receptor beta chains below come from one sample, sequenced in a study of CD8+CD57+ T cells in acquired aplastic anemia. Profiles of TCR beta VDJ and CDR3 were generated from a genomic DNA template. TCRdb ran MiXCR on the reads and lists one entry per CDR3 protein. The data contain about 110,000 distinct CDR3 sequences, 51% of them singletons. Sample: sorted CD4+, CD8+, or CD8+CD57+ T cells (not recorded which) from PBMCs. The receptors come from a human donor in good health, serving as a control.

The chain carries TRBV12-5 and TRBJ1-2; D not certain. Germline lookup yields CDR1 LGHNT and CDR2 FRNRAP. This CDR3 is 12 amino acids long. The V gene lost 5 bases and the J gene lost 6 bases, with 10 bases spanning the gap. The DNA for the CDR3 is TGTGCTAGTGGTCAAGGGTGGGATGGCTACACCTTC. Encoded protein: CASGQGWDGYTF.

This clonotype was observed a few times. The V call is TRBV2, the J call TRBJ2-1; TRBD1 is a possible D gene (5 bases). Trimming left V 8 bases short and J 5 bases short, with 13 bases between. Looked up from germline, CDR1 is SNHLY and CDR2 is FYNNEI. This CDR3 region has 13 residues. DNA of the CDR3: TGTGCCAGCGGTGGGTGGACAAACAATGAGCAGTTCTTC. Protein sequence: CASGGWTNNEQFF.

The chain recombines TRBV10-1 with TRBJ2-1; 16 positions agree with TRBD2. V shed 4 bases and J 7 bases; nucleotides not matched to a gene: 10. Germline V lookup: CDR1 WNHNN, CDR2 SYGVQD (reference sequence). The CDR3 runs 18 residues. In DNA, the CDR3 is TGCGCCAGCAGTGCGCCGGGGACTAGCGGGGGGGCAGGAAATGAGCAGTTCTTC. This codes for CASSAPGTSGGAGNEQFF.

The V and J genes are TRBV10-3 and TRBJ1-2; 11 nucleotides line up with TRBD1. The CDR3 contains 16 residues. After removal of 3 bases from V and 3 bases from J, the junction contained 6 bases not matched to a gene. Germline lookup yields CDR1 ENHRY and CDR2 SYGVKD. Here the CDR3 reads CAISDVGTGGHYGYTF. Written as DNA, the CDR3 is TGTGCCATCAGTGACGTCGGGACAGGGGGACACTATGGCTACACCTTC.

Only one count was recorded for this clonotype. The junction shows a germline mismatch at one end, possibly a read error. The J gene is TRBJ2-7, the V gene TRBV10-3; the D gene is possibly TRBD2 (5 bases). Germline values: CDR1 ENHRY, CDR2 SYGVKD. The CDR3 is 13 amino acids. CDR3 nucleotide sequence: TGTGCCACCAGTGAGGGCAGGACCTACGAGCAGTACTTC. Its protein product is CATSEGRTYEQYF.

The V call is TRBV19, the J call TRBJ1-6; 7 bases fit TRBD1. The CDR3 has 12 residues. Trimming at V came to 7 bases and at J to 15 bases, leaving 9 bases not matched to a gene. Germline lookup yields CDR1 LNHDA and CDR2 SQIVND (reference sequence). DNA of the CDR3: TGTGCCAGTACCGGACAGGTTGGGAGCCTCCACTTT. It is translated as CASTGQVGSLHF.

This clonotype was found once. The V gene is TRBV19, the J gene TRBJ1-2; D is possibly TRBD1 (6 bases). The V and J ends lost 3 bases and 2 bases respectively, with 13 bases between them. This CDR3 is built from 15 residues. The germline V gene has CDR1 LNHDA and CDR2 SQIVND (reference sequence). CDR3 nucleotide sequence: TGTGCCAGTAGTATCGATGGGGGCGGGAACTATGGCTACACCTTC. Protein product: CASSIDGGGNYGYTF.

CDR3 sequence: CSANQGVDQPQHF. DNA of the CDR3: TGCAGTGCTAATCAGGGGGTGGATCAGCCCCAGCATTTT. The genes are TRBV20-1 and TRBJ1-5; TRBD1 matches at 7 bases. J gave up 5 bases and V 4 bases, and 5 bases lay outside the gene matches. CDR1 is DFQATT and CDR2 is SNEGSKA in the germline V gene (reference sequence). CDR3 length: 13 amino acids.

There are a few counts of this clonotype. V and J are TRBV10-1 and TRBJ2-7; no clear D gene. V lost 5 bases and J 2 bases, leaving 10 bases between the germline ends. This CDR3 is built from 13 residues. Germline CDR1 WNHNN, CDR2 SYGVQD (reference sequence). CDR3 coding DNA: TGCGCCAGCAGTCGGCAGCCAGCCTACGAGCAGTACTTC. Protein sequence: CASSRQPAYEQYF.

This chain links TRBV9 with TRBJ1-1; 8 nucleotides match TRBD1. V lost 0 bases to trimming and J lost 2 bases; unmatched junction nucleotides: 3. The germline gives CDR1 SGDLS, CDR2 YYNGEE. This CDR3 has 15 amino acids. The DNA for the CDR3 is TGTGCCAGCAGCGTAGCAGGGGGCGAAAACACTGAAGCTTTCTTT. Protein: CASSVAGGENTEAFF.

This clonotype was seen more than once but under ten times. The rearrangement uses TRBV29-1 and TRBJ2-1; TRBD2 matches 11 bases. Per germline, CDR1 SQVTM and CDR2 ANQGSEA. The ends lost 7 bases at V and 4 bases at J; junction bases unmatched: 3. The CDR3 spans 13 residues. The CDR3 DNA is TGCAGCGATAGCGGGGGGGGATACAATGAGCAGTTCTTC. This sequence encodes CSDSGGGYNEQFF.

V usage is TRBV29-1 and J usage is TRBJ1-2; D unclear. V lost 2 bases and J 4 bases, leaving 14 bases between the germline ends. The CDR3 contains 14 residues. Germline CDR1 SQVTM, CDR2 ANQGSEA. CDR3 residues: CSVELQADFYGYTF. The CDR3 DNA is TGCAGCGTTGAACTGCAAGCAGATTTCTATGGCTACACCTTC. Based on the CDR3 plus reference TRBV29-1 and TRBJ1-2, the full variable domain is SAVISQKPSRDICQRGTSLTIQCQVDSQVTMMFWYRQQPGQSLTLIATANQGSEATYESGFVIDKFPISRPNLTFSTLTVSNMSPEDSSIYLCSVELQADFYGYTFGSGTRLTVV.

A few counts support this clonotype. A clone one base away is much larger, so this may be a read error. V usage is TRBV2 and J usage is TRBJ1-5; D gene uncertain. The germline gives CDR1 SNHLY, CDR2 FYNNEI. The CDR3 has 14 amino acids. V gave up 8 bases and J gave up 0 bases, with 11 bases separating them. The CDR3 DNA follows: TGTGCCAGCGGCCGAACGGATAGCAATCAGCCCCAGCATTTT. Its translation: CASGRTDSNQPQHF.

This clonotype appeared many times. This sequence joins TRBV7-9 and TRBJ1-5; 7 nucleotides line up with TRBD1. This CDR3 has 14 residues. The ends lost 4 bases at V and 2 bases at J; junction bases unmatched: 2. Germline lookup yields CDR1 SEHNR and CDR2 FQNEAQ (reference sequence). CDR3 residues: CASSSGTGNQPQHF. CDR3 in DNA: TGTGCCAGCAGCTCCGGGACAGGCAATCAGCCCCAGCATTTT.

This clonotype was recorded a few times. This chain links TRBV11-2 with TRBJ2-4, with 8 bases lining up with TRBD1. CDR1 is SGHAT and CDR2 is FQNNGV in the germline V gene. V was clipped by 3 bases and J by 9 bases; unmatched bases: 4. The CDR3 runs to 13 residues. CDR3 DNA sequence: TGTGCCAGCAGCTTTTACGGACAGGGCATTCAGTACTTC. Translation gives CASSFYGQGIQYF.

The chain is built from TRBV6-2 or TRBV6-3 and TRBJ2-7; either TRBD1 or TRBD2 may supply D (5 bases each). In germline, CDR1 is MNHEY, CDR2 SVGEGT. V was pared by 5 bases and J by 3 bases, with 17 bases between. This CDR3 spans 15 amino acids. DNA of the CDR3: TGTGCCAGCAGTCGGGACGGAGAGTCTCTCTACGAGCAGTACTTC. It is translated as CASSRDGESLYEQYF.